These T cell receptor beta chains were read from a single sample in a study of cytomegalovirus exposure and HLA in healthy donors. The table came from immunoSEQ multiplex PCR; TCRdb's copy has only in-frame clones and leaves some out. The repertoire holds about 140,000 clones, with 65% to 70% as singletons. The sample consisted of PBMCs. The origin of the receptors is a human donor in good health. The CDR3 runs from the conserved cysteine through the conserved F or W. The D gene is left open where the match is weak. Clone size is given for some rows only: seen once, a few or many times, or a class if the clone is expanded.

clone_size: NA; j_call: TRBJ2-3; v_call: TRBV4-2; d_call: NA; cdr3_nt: TGTGCCAGCAGCCAAGAGTATAGCGGACACCGATCAGATACGCAGTATTTT; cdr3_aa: CASSQEYSGHRSDTQYF
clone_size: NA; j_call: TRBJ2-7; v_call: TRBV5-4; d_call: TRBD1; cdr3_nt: TGTGCCAGCAGCTTGGGGGGACAGGGGTCCTACGAGCAGTACTTC; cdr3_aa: CASSLGGQGSYEQYF
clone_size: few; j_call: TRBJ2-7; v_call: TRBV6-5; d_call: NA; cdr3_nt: TGTGCCAGCGGAACGGGGGGCGGAGTGATTCACGAGCAGTACTTC; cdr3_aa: CASGTGGGVIHEQYF
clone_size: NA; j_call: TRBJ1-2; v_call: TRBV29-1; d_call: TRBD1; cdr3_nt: TGCAGCGCCGGCCTCCGGGACAGGGTCAGTGGCTACACCTTC; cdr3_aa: CSAGLRDRVSGYTF
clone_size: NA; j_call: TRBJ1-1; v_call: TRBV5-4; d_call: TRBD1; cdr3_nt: TGTGCCAGCAGCTTGAAGGGACAGGGCGCCACTGAAGCTTTCTTT; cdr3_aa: CASSLKGQGATEAFF
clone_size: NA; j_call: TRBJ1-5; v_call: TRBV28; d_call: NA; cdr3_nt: TGTGCCAGCAGTTTAGAGTTCTCGTCGCCCCAGCATTTT; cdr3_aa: CASSLEFSSPQHF
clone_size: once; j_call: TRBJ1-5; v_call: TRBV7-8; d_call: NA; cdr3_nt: TGTGCCAGCAGTCCAGGGGACCCGAATCAGCCCCAGCATTTT; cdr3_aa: CASSPGDPNQPQHF
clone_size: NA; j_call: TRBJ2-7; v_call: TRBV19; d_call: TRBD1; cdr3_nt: TGTGCCAGTAGAGCCACCGGGACAGCATCCTACGAGCAGTACTTC; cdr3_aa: CASRATGTASYEQYF
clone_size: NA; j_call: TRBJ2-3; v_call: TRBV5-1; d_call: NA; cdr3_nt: TGCGCCAGCAGCTTGGGGTACGGGAGTGGGCCAGATACGCAGTATTTT; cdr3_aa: CASSLGYGSGPDTQYF
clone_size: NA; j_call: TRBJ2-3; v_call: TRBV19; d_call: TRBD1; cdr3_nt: TGTGCCGCAATGGGGGACAGGCCGGAAGATACGCAGTATTTT; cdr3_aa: CAAMGDRPEDTQYF
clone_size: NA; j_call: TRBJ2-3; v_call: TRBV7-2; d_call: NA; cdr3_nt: TGTGCCAGCAGCCCGGGACTCCACGATACGCAGTATTTT; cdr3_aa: CASSPGLHDTQYF
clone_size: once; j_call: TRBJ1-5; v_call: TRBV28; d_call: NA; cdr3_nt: TGTGCCAGTAAACAGGGATCTCGACAGCCCCAGCATTTT; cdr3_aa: CASKQGSRQPQHF
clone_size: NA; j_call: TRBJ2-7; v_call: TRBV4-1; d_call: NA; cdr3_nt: TGCGCCAGCAGCCAAGATCTTCAGGTCTACGAGCAGTACTTC; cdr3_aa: CASSQDLQVYEQYF
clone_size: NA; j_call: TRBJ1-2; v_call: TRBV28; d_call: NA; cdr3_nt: TGTGCCAGCAGTTTAGCAGGGTCAAACTATGGCTACACCTTC; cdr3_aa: CASSLAGSNYGYTF
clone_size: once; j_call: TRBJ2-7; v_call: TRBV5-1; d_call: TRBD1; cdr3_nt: TGCGCCAGCAGCCCACCGGGACAGGGGTACGAGCAGTACTTC; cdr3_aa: CASSPPGQGYEQYF
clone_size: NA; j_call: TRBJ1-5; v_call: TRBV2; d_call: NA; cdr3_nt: TGTGCCAGCAGTGAAGCGAAGACAGACATTTATCAGCCCCAGCATTTT; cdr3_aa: CASSEAKTDIYQPQHF
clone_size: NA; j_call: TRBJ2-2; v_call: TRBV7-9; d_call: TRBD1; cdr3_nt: TGTGCCAGCAGCTCAGTCACAGGGGGAACCGGGGAGCTGTTTTTT; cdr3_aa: CASSSVTGGTGELFF
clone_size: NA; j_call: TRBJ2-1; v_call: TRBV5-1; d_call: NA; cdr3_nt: TGCGCCAGCAGCTTGGTACAGGGCTCCTACAATGAGCAGTTCTTC; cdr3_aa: CASSLVQGSYNEQFF
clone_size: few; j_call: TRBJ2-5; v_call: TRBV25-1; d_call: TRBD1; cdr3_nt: TGTGCCAGCAGTGAATGGACAGGGGGCGTGGAGACCCAGTACTTC; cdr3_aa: CASSEWTGGVETQYF
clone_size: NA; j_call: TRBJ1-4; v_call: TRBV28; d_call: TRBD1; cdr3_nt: TGTGCCAGCTCCACCACAGGGGGAGGTACTGAAAAACTGTTTTTT; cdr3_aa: CASSTTGGGTEKLFF
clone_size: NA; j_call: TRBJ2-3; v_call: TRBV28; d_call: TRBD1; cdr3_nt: TGTGCCAGCAGTACTTTAGGGACAGGGATAGATACGCAGTATTTT; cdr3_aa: CASSTLGTGIDTQYF
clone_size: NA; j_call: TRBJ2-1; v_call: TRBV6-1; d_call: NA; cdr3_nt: TGTGCCAGCAGGATTACAGGGATGGGCAATGAGCAGTTCTTC; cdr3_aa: CASRITGMGNEQFF
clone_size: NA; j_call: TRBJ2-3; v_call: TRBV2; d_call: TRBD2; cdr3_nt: TGTGCCAGCAGATTTAGCGGGAGGGCTGGCGATACGCAGTATTTT; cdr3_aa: CASRFSGRAGDTQYF
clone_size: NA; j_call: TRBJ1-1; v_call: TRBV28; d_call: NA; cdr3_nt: TGTGCCAGCACCTTGGGGCGGACAGTGAACACTGAAGCTTTCTTT; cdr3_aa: CASTLGRTVNTEAFF
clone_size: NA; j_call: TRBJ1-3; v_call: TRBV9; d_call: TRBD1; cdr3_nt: TGTGCCAGCAGCGGACAGGGGACCTCTGGAAACACCATATATTTT; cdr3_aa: CASSGQGTSGNTIYF
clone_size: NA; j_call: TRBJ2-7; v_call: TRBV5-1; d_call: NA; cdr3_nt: TGCGCCAGCAGCATATCCCCCGGGGCCTACGAGCAGTACTTC; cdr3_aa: CASSISPGAYEQYF
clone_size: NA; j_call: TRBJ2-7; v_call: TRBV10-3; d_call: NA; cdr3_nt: TGTGCCATCAGTGAGTCTGGCAGCTCCTACGAGCAGTACTTC; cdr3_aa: CAISESGSSYEQYF
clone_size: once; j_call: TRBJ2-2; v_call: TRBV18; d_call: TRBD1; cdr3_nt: TGTGCCAGCTCACCAGACAGGGCAGTCGGCGGGGAGCTGTTTTTT; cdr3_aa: CASSPDRAVGGELFF
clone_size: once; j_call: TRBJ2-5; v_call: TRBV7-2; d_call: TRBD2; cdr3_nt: TGTGCCAGCAGCACTGGACTAGCGGGGTTTGAGAAGACCCAGTACTTC; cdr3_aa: CASSTGLAGFEKTQYF
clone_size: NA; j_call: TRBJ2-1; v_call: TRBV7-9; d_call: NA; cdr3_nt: TGTGCCAGCAGCCCCGGGCTAAAAAAGGGGAATGAGCAGTTCTTC; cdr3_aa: CASSPGLKKGNEQFF
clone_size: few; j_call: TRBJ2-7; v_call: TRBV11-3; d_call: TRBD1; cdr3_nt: TGTGCCAGCAGCTCCGGGACAGGGGCCTACGAGCAGTACTTC; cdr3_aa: CASSSGTGAYEQYF
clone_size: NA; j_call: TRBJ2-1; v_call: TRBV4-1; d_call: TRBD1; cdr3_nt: TGCGCCAGCAGCCCCTCCACCGGGACAGGGCCCTACAATGAGCAGTTCTTC; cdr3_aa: CASSPSTGTGPYNEQFF
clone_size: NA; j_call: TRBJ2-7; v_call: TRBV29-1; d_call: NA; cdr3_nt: TGCAGCGTGACTGTGTCCTTACGGGAGCAGTACTTC; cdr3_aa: CSVTVSLREQYF
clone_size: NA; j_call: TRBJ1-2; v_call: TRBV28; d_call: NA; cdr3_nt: TGTGCCAGCAGTCTGGGACAAGAGGGCGAATCCATCTTC; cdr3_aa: CASSLGQEGESIF
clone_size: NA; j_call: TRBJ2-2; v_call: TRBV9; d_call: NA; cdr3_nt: TGTGCCAGCAGCGTAGGAGGATATAGCACCGGGGAGCTGTTTTTT; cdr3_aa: CASSVGGYSTGELFF
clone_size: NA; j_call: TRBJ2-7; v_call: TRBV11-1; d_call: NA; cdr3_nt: TGTGCCAGCAGCCCGAAAGTTGGGGCAGGCATGGAGTACTTC; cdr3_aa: CASSPKVGAGMEYF
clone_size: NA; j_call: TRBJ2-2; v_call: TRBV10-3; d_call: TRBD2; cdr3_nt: TGTGCCATCAGTGGAGCGGGAGTACACACCGGGGAGCTGTTTTTT; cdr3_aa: CAISGAGVHTGELFF
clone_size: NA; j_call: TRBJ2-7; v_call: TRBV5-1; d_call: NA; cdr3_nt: TGCGCCAGCAGCTTGGGAACCGCCACGTACGAGCAGTACTTC; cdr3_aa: CASSLGTATYEQYF
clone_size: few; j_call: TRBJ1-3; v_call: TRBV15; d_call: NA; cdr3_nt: TGTGCCACCAGCAGAGATCGAACCGGTGGAAACACCATATATTTT; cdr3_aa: CATSRDRTGGNTIYF
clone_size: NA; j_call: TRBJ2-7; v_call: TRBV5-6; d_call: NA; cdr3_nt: TGTGCCAGCAGCCCCGGACAGTTGAGGATTTACGAGCAGTACTTC; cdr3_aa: CASSPGQLRIYEQYF
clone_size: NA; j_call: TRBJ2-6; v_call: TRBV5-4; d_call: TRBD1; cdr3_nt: TGTGCCAGCAGCTTGGCCGGGACAGGAACCATCTCTGGGGCCAACGTCCTGACTTTC; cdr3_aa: CASSLAGTGTISGANVLTF
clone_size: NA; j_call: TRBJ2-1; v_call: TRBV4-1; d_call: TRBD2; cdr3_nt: TGCGCCAGCAGCCAAGAACCGCTAGCGGGCTACAATGAGCAGTTCTTC; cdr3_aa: CASSQEPLAGYNEQFF
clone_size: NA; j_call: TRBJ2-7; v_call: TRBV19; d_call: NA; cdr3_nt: TGTGCCAGTAGACGGGACCTCGGGGGCTCCTACGAGCAGTACTTC; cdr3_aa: CASRRDLGGSYEQYF
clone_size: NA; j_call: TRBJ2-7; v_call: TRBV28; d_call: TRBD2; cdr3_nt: TGTGCCACTACGGTTCGCGGGAGTAGCTACGAGCAGTACTTC; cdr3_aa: CATTVRGSSYEQYF
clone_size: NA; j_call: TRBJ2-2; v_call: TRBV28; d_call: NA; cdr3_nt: TGTGCCAGCAGTTTATCCCAGACCGGGGAGCTGTTTTTT; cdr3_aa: CASSLSQTGELFF
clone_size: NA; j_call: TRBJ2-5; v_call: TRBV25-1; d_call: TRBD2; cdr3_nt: TGTGCCAGCAGTCCCCACCGCCGAGCGGGAGGGCCGGTAGAGACCCAGTACTTC; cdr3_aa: CASSPHRRAGGPVETQYF
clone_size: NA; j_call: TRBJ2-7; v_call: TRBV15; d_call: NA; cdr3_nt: TGTGCCACCAGCACCCCCAGCGAGGACTACGAGCAGTACTTC; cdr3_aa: CATSTPSEDYEQYF
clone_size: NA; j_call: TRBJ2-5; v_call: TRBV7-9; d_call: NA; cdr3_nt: TGTGCCAGCAGCTCCAGGGGCATTCGACAAGAGACCCAGTACTTC; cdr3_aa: CASSSRGIRQETQYF
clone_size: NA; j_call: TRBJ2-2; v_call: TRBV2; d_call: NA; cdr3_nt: TGTGCCAGCAGTAAACAGAACACCGGGGAGCTGTTTTTT; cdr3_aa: CASSKQNTGELFF
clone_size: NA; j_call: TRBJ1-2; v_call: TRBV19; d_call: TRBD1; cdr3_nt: TGTGCCAGTAGTTCAGACAGGGGGCGCGGAGGCTACACCTTC; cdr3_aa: CASSSDRGRGGYTF
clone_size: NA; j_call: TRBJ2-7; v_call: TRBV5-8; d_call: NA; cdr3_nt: TGTGCCAGCAGCTTTGGAAAGTTAAGACTAGTAGTCTACGAGCAGTACTTC; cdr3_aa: CASSFGKLRLVVYEQYF
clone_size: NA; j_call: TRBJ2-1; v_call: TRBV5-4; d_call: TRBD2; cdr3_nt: TGTGCCAGCAGCTTGCCGGGAGGGCGGCGCAATGAGCAGTTCTTC; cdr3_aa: CASSLPGGRRNEQFF
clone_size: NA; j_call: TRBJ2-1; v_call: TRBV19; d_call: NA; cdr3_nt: TGTGCCAGTAGCTCCCGTTACAATGAGCAGTTCTTC; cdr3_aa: CASSSRYNEQFF
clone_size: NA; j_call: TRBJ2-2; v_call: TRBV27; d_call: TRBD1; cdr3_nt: TGTGCCAGCAGTCTGCAGGGGGCCGCGAACACCGGGGAGCTGTTTTTT; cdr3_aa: CASSLQGAANTGELFF
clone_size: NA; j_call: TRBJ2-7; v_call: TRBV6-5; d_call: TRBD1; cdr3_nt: TGTGCCGGCAGTTACCGGGGACAGGGGAGCGAGCAGTACTTC; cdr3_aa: CAGSYRGQGSEQYF